This T cell receptor (beta chain) originates from a study of cytomegalovirus exposure and HLA in healthy donors. Background on the study: In a later analysis, the 110 or so validation repertoires were reported to have used the same platform as the 600 to 700 first-cohort repertoires. General study results and limits: According to reports, the classifier identified cytomegalovirus status with high specificity and sensitivity.

This CDR3 comprises 17 residues. Trimming at V came to 3 bases and at J to 7 bases, leaving 11 bases not matched to a gene. The germline CDR1 and CDR2 sequences are WNHNN and SYGVQD (reference sequence). Generated by immunoSEQ multiplex PCR, the TCRdb table keeps only in-frame clones and is missing some. Counted here are roughly 250,000 clones, approximately 84% occurring once; the ten biggest clones make up 0.95% to 1.5%. The validation cohort, a group of 120 subjects, included the donors and was separate from the roughly 670-subject first cohort. In its sample, this clone was seen a few times. Its matching antigen is unknown.

Sequencing used PBMCs. This chain links TRBV10-1 with TRBJ2-1; 11 positions agree with TRBD2. This TCR came from a young woman in good health and CMV-seropositive. The CDR3 region has the DNA TGCGCCAGCAGTGATATTCTGGCTAGCGGGAGGAAGAATGAGCAGTTCTTC. Translated: CASSDILASGRKNEQFF.